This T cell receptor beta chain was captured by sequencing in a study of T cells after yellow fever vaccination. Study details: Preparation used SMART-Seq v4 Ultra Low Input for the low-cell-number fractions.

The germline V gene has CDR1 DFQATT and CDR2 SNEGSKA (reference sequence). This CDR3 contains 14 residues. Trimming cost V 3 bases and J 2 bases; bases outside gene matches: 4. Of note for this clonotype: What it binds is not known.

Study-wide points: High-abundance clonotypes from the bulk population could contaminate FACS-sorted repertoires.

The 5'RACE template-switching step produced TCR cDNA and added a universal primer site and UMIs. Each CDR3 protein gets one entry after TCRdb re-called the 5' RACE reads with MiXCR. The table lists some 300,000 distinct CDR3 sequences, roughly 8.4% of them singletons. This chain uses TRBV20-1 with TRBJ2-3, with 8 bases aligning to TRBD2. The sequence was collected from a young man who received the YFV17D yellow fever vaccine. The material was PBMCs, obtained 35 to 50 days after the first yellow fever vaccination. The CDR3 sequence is CSASGGGHTDTQYF. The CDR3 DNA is TGCAGTGCTAGTGGCGGGGGGCACACAGATACGCAGTATTTT.